The present T cell receptor beta chain was sequenced within a study of blood T cell repertoires in COVID-19. Study summary: Sites in the United States, Italy and Spain provided acute and convalescent COVID-19 samples.

Germline V gene lookup returns CDR1 WNHNN and CDR2 SYGVQD (reference sequence). The CDR3 totals 17 residues. Trimming took 8 bases from V and 2 from J, leaving 22 bases between them. Profiling relied on immunoSEQ multiplex PCR, and the TCRdb table lists in-frame clones only, not all of them. This sample has 250,000 to 300,000 clones, with around 90% found just once. This receptor was identified in a woman between 40 and 55 years old who had recovered from COVID-19. The genes are TRBV10-1 and TRBJ2-1, with D tentatively TRBD2 (7 bases). Sequencing was performed on PBMCs or T cells enriched from blood (not recorded which). CDR3 nucleotide sequence: TGCGCCAGCCAGGGGCTAGTCGGGACTACCACCTACAATGAGCAGTTCTTC. Protein product: CASQGLVGTTTYNEQFF.